This is a list of T cell receptor beta chains from one sample in a study of blood T cell repertoires in COVID-19. Profiled with immunoSEQ multiplex PCR; TCRdb holds only in-frame clones, not every one. Here the sample spans about 100,000 clones, 80% to 95% being singletons. Sequenced: peripheral blood. All receptors come from a man in his forties or fifties with active COVID-19. Each CDR3 is given without its conserved first and last residue. The order of the fields is clone size, V gene, J gene, CDR3 protein. Clone size is shown for a subset of rows, as once, few, many or a class of expanded clone.

NA	TRBV30	TRBJ1-6	AWSVRGTGGNSPLH
NA	TRBV3-1/TRBV3-2	TRBJ2-2	ASSPPGGGDTGELF
once	TRBV19	TRBJ1-2	ASSIVTQQNYGYT
NA	TRBV5-1	TRBJ2-1	ASSLEGSGRASNEQF
NA	TRBV14	TRBJ2-1	ASSHDGLVGYNEQF
NA	TRBV30	TRBJ1-2	AWTSGSYGYT
NA	TRBV5-4	TRBJ2-5	ASSLAGDPGTQY
NA	TRBV7-8	TRBJ2-3	ASSPGVLTKRGTDTQY
NA	TRBV6-2/TRBV6-3	TRBJ1-1	ASSRTGRKPEAF
once	TRBV29-1	TRBJ2-1	SVEGQGSYNEQF
NA	TRBV10-3	TRBJ2-3	ANGRGSTDTQY
NA	TRBV2	TRBJ1-2	ASSVLGPSSGYT
NA	TRBV18	TRBJ2-7	ASSPETGASEQY
NA	TRBV2	TRBJ1-1	ASSDRLNTEAF
NA	TRBV6-5	TRBJ1-3	ASSPSVSGNTIY
NA	TRBV2	TRBJ1-3	ASSLSGNTIY
NA	TRBV7-9	TRBJ1-4	ASSLHLGGSNEKLF
NA	TRBV2	TRBJ1-2	ASSAARGHYGYT
NA	TRBV5-1	TRBJ1-1	ASSPWGGSSYTEAF
once	TRBV19	TRBJ1-6	ASSIEAGGGYSPLH
NA	TRBV5-4	TRBJ2-1	ASSLPGGPSNEQF
NA	TRBV6-5	TRBJ2-1	ASSLRGSGRVEQF
NA	TRBV19	TRBJ1-4	ASSQTGAAGSEKLF
NA	TRBV7-9	TRBJ2-1	ASSARTAQNEQF
NA	TRBV4-1	TRBJ1-3	ASSQVEGNTIY
NA	TRBV9	TRBJ2-2	ASSEGLTTGELF
NA	TRBV6-5	TRBJ2-1	ASSTRDRYYNEQF